This T cell receptor (beta chain) appears in the sequencing data of a study of cytomegalovirus exposure and HLA in healthy donors. Study context: Earlier, 90 million to 140 million unique TCR beta sequences were recovered from around 180 million T cells by an analysis.

The CDR3 totals 15 residues. Germline lookup yields CDR1 LNHNV and CDR2 YYDKDF (reference sequence). The ends were cut back, 0 bases at V and 7 bases at J, with 15 bases in the middle. The PCR had 60 Vbeta and 13 Jbeta primers. Profiling relied on immunoSEQ multiplex PCR, and the TCRdb table lists in-frame clones only, not all of them. Of 150,000 to 200,000 clones listed, over 70% are singletons. The sequence derives from a male donor in good health and CMV-seronegative. The material sequenced was PBMCs. The chain couples TRBV15 to TRBJ1-2; weak D call: TRBD1 (6 bases). CDR3 region: CATSRDQTGFSGYTF. The DNA for the CDR3 is TGTGCCACCAGCAGAGACCAGACAGGATTTAGTGGCTACACCTTC.